The 26 T cell receptor beta chains reported below all come from one sample, sequenced in a study of CD8+ T cells in alopecia areata (dated by TCRdb to about 2018). The library was built by means of the immunoSEQ multiplex PCR assay. For TCR sequencing, RNA was extracted from every sample and reverse transcribed into cDNA to serve as template. Not all clones reach the TCRdb copy of this immuneACCESS table, which keeps in-frame sequences only. Checked studies attribute under half of the gap to unresolved V genes and leave the rest unexplained. Present in this sample are under 40,000 clones, less than 70% of which were seen just once. The top ten clones comprise roughly 37% of the sample. Sequenced input: NKG2D-high CD8+ T cells sorted from blood. This specimen's cell subset or site label, interpreted: sorted CD8+ NKG2D-high blood T cells. These TCRs come from a human donor with alopecia areata.

This clone was picked up a small number of times. The V gene is TRBV12-5, the J gene TRBJ2-7; D is ambiguous. The CDR3 is 14 amino acids. V dropped 6 bases and J dropped 4 bases, with 16 bases sitting between them. CDR1 is LGHNT and CDR2 is FRNRAP in the germline V gene. The CDR3 nucleotides read TGTGCTAGTGGACTAAACTCCAGCCAGTACGAGCAGTACTTC. Protein sequence: CASGLNSSQYEQYF.

The CDR3 DNA follows: TGTGCCAGCAGCGCGGAGGGTCTTTATGGCTACACCTTC. Protein: CASSAEGLYGYTF. V usage is TRBV9 and J usage is TRBJ1-2; D is unresolved. The germline CDR1 and CDR2 sequences are SGDLS and YYNGEE. V was trimmed by 3 bases and J by 5 bases, leaving 11 bases between them. CDR3 size: 13 residues.

V and J are TRBV9 and TRBJ1-3; D is undetermined. Looked up from germline, CDR1 is SGDLS and CDR2 is YYNGEE. V was pared by 3 bases and J by 1 base, with 11 bases between. This CDR3 is 15 amino acids long. As DNA, the CDR3 is TGTGCCAGCAGCGCTTCAGGAGGGTCTGGAAACACCATATATTTT. Its protein is CASSASGGSGNTIYF.

This clone has more than one count but fewer than ten. This rearrangement joins TRBV19 to TRBJ2-7; D is unclear. V lost 1 base to trimming and J lost 10 bases, with 8 bases between them. CDR1 LNHDA and CDR2 SQIVND come from the germline V gene (reference sequence). CDR3 size: 11 residues. The CDR3 DNA reads as TGTGCCAGTAGTATAGGTACACGCCAGTACTTC. It specifies CASSIGTRQYF. The variable domain in full, with the rest retrieved from reference TRBV19 and TRBJ2-7, is DGGITQSPKYLFRKEGQNVTLSCEQNLNHDAMYWYRQDPGQGLRLIYYSQIVNDFQKGDIAEGYSVSREKKESFPLTVTSAQKNPTAFYLCASSIGTRQYFGPGTRLTVT.

This clone was recorded many times. The chain employs TRBV29-1 and TRBJ2-7; D possibly matches TRBD1 or TRBD2 (5 bases each). Trimming shortened V by 2 bases and J by 2 bases, and 13 bases separated the two germline ends. Germline V gene lookup returns CDR1 SQVTM and CDR2 ANQGSEA. This CDR3 is 14 amino acids long. CDR3 sequence: CSVEWGSDPYEQYF. In DNA, the CDR3 is TGCAGCGTTGAATGGGGGTCTGACCCCTACGAGCAGTACTTC.

V gene TRBV4-3 combines with J gene TRBJ2-3, with a possible D match to TRBD2 (5 bases). V was pared by 0 bases and J by 8 bases, with 12 bases between. Germline CDR1 is LGHNA and CDR2 is YSLEER. The CDR3 sequence is 14 residues long. The CDR3 DNA reads as TGCGCCAGCAGCCAAGAGCTTTCTGGAGGTACGCAGTATTTT. It codes for CASSQELSGGTQYF.

The chain uses TRBV5-1 and TRBJ2-7; TRBD1 is a possible D gene (5 bases). The length of the CDR3 is 14 residues. Between the trimmed V and J ends, which lost 0 bases and 3 bases, there was a span of 10 bases. CDR1 SGHRS and CDR2 YFSETQ come from the germline V gene. CDR3 in amino acids: CASSLAGRVYEQYF. The CDR3 coding sequence is TGCGCCAGCAGCTTGGCAGGCAGGGTCTACGAGCAGTACTTC.

The rearrangement joins TRBV19 to TRBJ2-2, with D maybe TRBD2 (5 bases). Trimming pared 3 bases from V and 1 base from J, leaving 6 bases between. The CDR3 has 14 residues. Germline V gene data show CDR1 as LNHDA and CDR2 as SQIVND (reference sequence). The CDR3 reads CASSIGLNTGELFF. The CDR3 DNA is TGTGCCAGTAGTATCGGACTGAACACCGGGGAGCTGTTTTTT.

This clone was observed a single time. The chain couples TRBV5-1 to TRBJ1-1; D remains unclear. CDR3 length: 14 residues. Between the trimmed V and J ends, which lost 0 bases and 1 base, there was a span of 7 bases. Germline CDR1 SGHRS, CDR2 YFSETQ. The CDR3 loop reads CASSLGQTNTEAFF. CDR3 nucleotides: TGCGCCAGCAGCTTGGGGCAGACGAACACTGAAGCTTTCTTT.

The rearrangement uses TRBV18 and TRBJ2-3, with 9 bases lining up with TRBD1. Germline CDR1 and CDR2: KGHSH and LQKENI. The V gene end was trimmed by 3 bases and the J gene end by 4 bases; junction bases not matched to a gene: 5. This CDR3 has 15 amino acids. The CDR3 DNA reads TGTGCCAGCTCACCCGACAGGGGGTGGGCAGATACGCAGTATTTT. Translated, it gives CASSPDRGWADTQYF.

J is TRBJ1-2 and V is TRBV2; D gene unclear. The CDR3 has 11 amino acids. The V gene lost 10 bases and the J gene lost 6 bases, with 12 bases spanning the gap. Germline values: CDR1 SNHLY, CDR2 FYNNEI. CDR3 in amino acids: CATPWVDGYTF. The CDR3, as DNA: TGTGCCACCCCTTGGGTGGATGGCTACACCTTC.

J is TRBJ2-2 and V is TRBV27; 9 bases fit TRBD1. CDR1 is MNHEY, CDR2 SMNVEV, per germline (reference sequence). The V and J ends lost 5 bases and 6 bases, in that order; junction bases with no gene match: 7. The CDR3 spans 15 residues. In DNA, the CDR3 is TGTGCCAGCAGTCCCGGACAGGGGTGGGCCGGGGAGCTGTTTTTT. Translated, it gives CASSPGQGWAGELFF.

The chain has TRBV19 and TRBJ1-6; a weak D match, TRBD1 (5 bases). The CDR3 runs 16 residues. Trimming shortened V by 3 bases and J by 6 bases, and 15 bases separated the two germline ends. From germline, CDR1 is LNHDA and CDR2 SQIVND (reference sequence). CDR3 region: CASSIAGRNGNSPLHF. CDR3 in DNA: TGTGCCAGTAGTATTGCAGGGCGAAATGGTAATTCACCCCTCCACTTT.

As concerns this clone: One junction end disagrees with the germline gene, perhaps due to a read error. This chain joins TRBV27 and TRBJ2-5; TRBD1 aligns across 8 bases. Per germline, CDR1 MNHEY and CDR2 SMNVEV (reference sequence). This CDR3 comprises 14 residues. The CDR3 loop reads CASRLSGGRETQYF. CDR3 nucleotides: TGTGCCAGCAGATTATCAGGGGGCAGGGAGACCCAGTACTTC.

This sequence joins TRBV4-3 and TRBJ2-7; 7 bases align to TRBD2. There are 15 residues in the CDR3. Germline-derived CDR1 and CDR2 are LGHNA and YSLEER. The trim removed 4 bases at V and 0 bases at J, leaving 6 bases unmatched. In DNA form, the CDR3 reads TGCGCCAGCAGCCCCTGGCTAGCGGCCTCCTACGAGCAGTACTTC. Protein product: CASSPWLAASYEQYF.

This chain links TRBV29-1 with TRBJ2-7; the match to TRBD2 covers 10 bases. V lost 2 bases, J lost 4 bases, and 8 bases stayed unmatched. The CDR3 extends over 15 amino acids. In germline, CDR1 is SQVTM, CDR2 ANQGSEA. Written as DNA, the CDR3 is TGCAGCGTTGAATGGCTAGCGGGAGTGGCATACGAGCAGTACTTC. This encodes CSVEWLAGVAYEQYF.

This clone was seen a few times. The genes are TRBV4-2 and TRBJ2-3, with D perhaps TRBD2 (6 bases). The CDR3 covers 18 residues. CDR1 is LGHNA, CDR2 YNFKEQ, per germline. The V end was cut by 0 bases, the J end by 6 bases, with 22 bases between. The CDR3 loop reads CASSQDQRAPAGWDTQYF. The CDR3 bases are TGTGCCAGCAGCCAAGATCAGCGGGCCCCCGCCGGTTGGGATACGCAGTATTTT.

This clone was seen a handful of times. The chain couples TRBV30 to TRBJ2-1, with D tentatively TRBD2 (6 bases). Trimming took off 5 bases at V and 8 bases at J, with 19 bases between the two ends. The CDR3 has 14 residues. The germline V gene has CDR1 GTSNPN and CDR2 SVGIG (reference sequence). The CDR3 region has the DNA TGTGCCTGGCTCCCGGGGGAGATACTCTATGAGCAGTTCTTC. Translated, it gives CAWLPGEILYEQFF.

This clone was picked up a small number of times. The J gene is TRBJ2-1, the V gene TRBV19; TRBD2 aligns across 7 bases. J gave up 4 bases and V 3 bases, and 6 bases lay outside the gene matches. The CDR3 sequence is 15 residues long. Per germline, CDR1 LNHDA and CDR2 SQIVND (reference sequence). CDR3 region: CASSIGGGWYNEQFF. The CDR3, as DNA: TGTGCCAGTAGTATTGGGGGGGGTTGGTACAATGAGCAGTTCTTC.

The chain couples TRBV15 to TRBJ2-1; D may be TRBD2 (5 bases). V was shortened by 5 bases and J by 7 bases, with 21 bases between the two germline ends. The CDR3 extends over 16 amino acids. Looked up from germline, CDR1 is LNHNV and CDR2 is YYDKDF (reference sequence). The CDR3, as DNA: TGTGCCACCAGCCCCCGAAGTCGGACGGGGAGAAATGAGCAGTTCTTC. Translated: CATSPRSRTGRNEQFF.

The rearrangement links TRBV4-1 to TRBJ2-1; no definite D call. Trimming took 6 bases from V and 3 from J, leaving 9 bases between them. Germline values: CDR1 MGHRA, CDR2 YSYEKL. The CDR3 consists of 13 residues. The CDR3 DNA sequence: TGCGCCAGCAGGAGCGAAGACTACAATGAGCAGTTCTTC. This codes for CASRSEDYNEQFF.

The chain recombines TRBV19 with TRBJ2-1; D not resolved. The V gene's germline CDR1 is LNHDA and CDR2 SQIVND (reference sequence). V was pared by 8 bases and J by 7 bases, with 12 bases between. The CDR3 sequence is 12 residues long. CDR3 amino acids: CASSAWANEQFF. DNA of the CDR3: TGTGCCAGTTCCGCGTGGGCGAATGAGCAGTTCTTC.

This clone was counted a few times. This rearrangement joins TRBV4-1 to TRBJ2-1; no firm D call. CDR3 length equals 15 residues. Trimming cost V 0 bases and J 8 bases, with 14 bases left between them. From germline, CDR1 is MGHRA and CDR2 YSYEKL. The CDR3: CASSQDERRADEQFF. The CDR3 region has the DNA TGCGCCAGCAGCCAAGATGAGAGACGCGCAGATGAGCAGTTCTTC.

This clone was seen a few times. CDR3: CASSFTKNIQYF. The DNA for the CDR3 is TGCGCCAGCAGCTTCACCAAAAACATTCAGTACTTC. The chain recombines TRBV5-1 with TRBJ2-4; no firm D call. V lost 2 bases and J 2 bases, leaving 2 bases between the germline ends. This CDR3 is 12 amino acids long. Per the germline V gene, CDR1 is SGHRS and CDR2 is YFSETQ.

This clone was seen only once. The chain carries TRBV19 and TRBJ1-2; D may be TRBD1 (6 bases). There are 14 residues in the CDR3. CDR1 is LNHDA, CDR2 SQIVND, per germline (reference sequence). The V gene lost 6 bases and the J gene lost 5 bases, with 16 bases spanning the gap. The CDR3 DNA sequence: TGTGCCAGTAGCGACCGGGGGGGCGATTATGGCTACACCTTC. Its protein is CASSDRGGDYGYTF.

The V gene is TRBV11-2, the J gene TRBJ2-1; D possibly matches TRBD1 or TRBD2 (5 bases each). The germline V gene encodes CDR1 SGHAT and CDR2 FQNNGV. CDR3 length: 18 amino acids. Trimming pared 1 base from V and 0 bases from J, leaving 16 bases between. The DNA of the CDR3 is TGTGCCAGCAGCTTAGCGCCCCGAGGGGCGAGCTCCTACAATGAGCAGTTCTTC. Protein sequence: CASSLAPRGASSYNEQFF. Complete variable domain (other parts from reference TRBV11-2 and TRBJ2-1): EAGVAQSPRYKIIEKRQSVAFWCNPISGHATLYWYQQILGQGPKLLIQFQNNGVVDDSQLPKDRFSAERLKGVDSTLKIQPAKLEDSAVYLCASSLAPRGASSYNEQFFGPGTRLTVL.